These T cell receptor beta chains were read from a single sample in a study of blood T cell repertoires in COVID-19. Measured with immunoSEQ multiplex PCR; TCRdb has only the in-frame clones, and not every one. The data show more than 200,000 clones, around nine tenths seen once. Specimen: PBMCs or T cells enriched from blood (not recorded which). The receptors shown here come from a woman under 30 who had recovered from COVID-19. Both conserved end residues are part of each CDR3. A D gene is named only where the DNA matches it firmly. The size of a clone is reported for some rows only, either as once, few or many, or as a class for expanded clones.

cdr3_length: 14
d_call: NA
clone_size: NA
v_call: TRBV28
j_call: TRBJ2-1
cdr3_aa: CASSFGTVYNEQFF
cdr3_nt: TGTGCCAGCAGTTTCGGGACTGTTTACAATGAGCAGTTCTTC

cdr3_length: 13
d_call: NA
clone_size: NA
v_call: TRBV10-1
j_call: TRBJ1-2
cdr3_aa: CASSDGGSYGYTF
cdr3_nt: TGCGCCAGCAGTGACGGTGGGAGCTATGGCTACACCTTC

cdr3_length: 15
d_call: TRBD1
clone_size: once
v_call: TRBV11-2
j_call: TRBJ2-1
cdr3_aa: CASSLRDRGNNEQFF
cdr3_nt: TGTGCCAGCAGCCTCCGGGACAGGGGGAACAATGAGCAGTTCTTC

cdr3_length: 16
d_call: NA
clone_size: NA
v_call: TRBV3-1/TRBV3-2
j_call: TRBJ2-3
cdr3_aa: CASSQEGGSGADTQYF
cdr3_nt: TGTGCCAGCAGCCAAGAAGGGGGTTCGGGCGCAGATACGCAGTATTTT

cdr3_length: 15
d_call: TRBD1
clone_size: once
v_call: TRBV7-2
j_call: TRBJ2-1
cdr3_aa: CASSEYRGAYNEQFF
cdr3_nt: TGTGCCAGCAGCGAATACAGGGGGGCGTACAATGAGCAGTTCTTC

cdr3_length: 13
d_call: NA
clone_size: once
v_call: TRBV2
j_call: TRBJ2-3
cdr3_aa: CASSLEGTDTQYF
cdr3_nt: TGTGCCAGCAGTTTAGAGGGCACAGATACGCAGTATTTT

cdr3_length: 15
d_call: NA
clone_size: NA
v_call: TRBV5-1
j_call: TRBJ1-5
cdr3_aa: CASRSAPGGNQPQHF
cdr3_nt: TGCGCCAGCAGGTCCGCCCCGGGGGGCAATCAGCCCCAGCATTTT

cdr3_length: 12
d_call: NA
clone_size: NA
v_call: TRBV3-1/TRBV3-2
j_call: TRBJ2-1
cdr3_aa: CASSQVFHEQFF
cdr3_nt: TGTGCCAGCAGCCAAGTCTTCCATGAGCAGTTCTTC

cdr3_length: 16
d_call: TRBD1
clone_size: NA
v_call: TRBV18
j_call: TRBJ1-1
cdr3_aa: CASSRDRMIVNTEAFF
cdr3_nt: TGTGCCAGCTCACGGGACAGGATGATAGTGAACACTGAAGCTTTCTTT

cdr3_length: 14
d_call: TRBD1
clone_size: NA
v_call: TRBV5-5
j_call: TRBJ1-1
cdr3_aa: CASSLTGRDTEAFF
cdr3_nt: TGTGCCAGCAGCCTGACAGGGCGAGACACTGAAGCTTTCTTT

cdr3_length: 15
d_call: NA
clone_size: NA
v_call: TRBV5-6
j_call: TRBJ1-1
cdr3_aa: CASSQRPGLGTEAFF
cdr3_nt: TGTGCCAGCAGCCAGAGGCCAGGACTGGGAACTGAAGCTTTCTTT

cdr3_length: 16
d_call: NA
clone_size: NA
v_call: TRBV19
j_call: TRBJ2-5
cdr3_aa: CASSTPPRGGQETQYF
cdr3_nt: TGTGCCAGTAGTACCCCTCCCAGGGGAGGGCAAGAGACCCAGTACTTC

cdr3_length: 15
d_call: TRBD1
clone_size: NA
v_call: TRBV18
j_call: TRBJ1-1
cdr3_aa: CASSPQGALNTEAFF
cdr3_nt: TGTGCCAGCTCACCGCAGGGGGCGTTGAACACTGAAGCTTTCTTT

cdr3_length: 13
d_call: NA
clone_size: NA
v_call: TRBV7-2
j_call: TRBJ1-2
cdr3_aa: CASSLDSYYGYTF
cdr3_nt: TGTGCCAGCAGCTTAGATAGTTACTATGGCTACACCTTC

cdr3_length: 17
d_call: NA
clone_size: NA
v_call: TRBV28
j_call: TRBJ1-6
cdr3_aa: CASSPTTRTPYNSPLHF
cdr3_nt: TGTGCCAGCAGTCCCACAACTCGGACACCTTATAATTCACCCCTCCACTTT

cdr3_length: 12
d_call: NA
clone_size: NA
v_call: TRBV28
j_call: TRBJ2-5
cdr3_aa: CASSLNRETQYF
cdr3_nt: TGTGCCAGCAGTCTGAACAGGGAGACCCAGTACTTC

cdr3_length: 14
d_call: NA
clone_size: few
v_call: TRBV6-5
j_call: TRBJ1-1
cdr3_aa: CASRPGPTGTEAFF
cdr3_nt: TGTGCCAGCAGACCCGGCCCCACGGGCACTGAAGCTTTCTTT

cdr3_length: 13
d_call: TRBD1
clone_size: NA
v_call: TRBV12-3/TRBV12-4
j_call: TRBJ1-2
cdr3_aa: CASSGGTGHGYTF
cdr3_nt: TGTGCCAGCAGCGGGGGGACAGGCCATGGCTACACCTTC

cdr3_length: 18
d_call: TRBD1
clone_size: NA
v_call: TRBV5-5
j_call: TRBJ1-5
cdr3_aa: CASSLDLQGIKSNQPQHF
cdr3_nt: TGTGCCAGCAGCTTGGACCTACAGGGGATTAAAAGCAATCAGCCCCAGCATTTT

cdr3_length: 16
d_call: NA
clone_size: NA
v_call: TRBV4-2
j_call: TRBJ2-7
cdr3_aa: CASSSRSDRPRYEQYF
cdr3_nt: TGTGCCAGCAGCTCCCGCTCCGACAGGCCGCGGTACGAGCAGTACTTC

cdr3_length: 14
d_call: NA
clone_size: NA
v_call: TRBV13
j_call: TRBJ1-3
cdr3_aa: CASSFSAGGNTIYF
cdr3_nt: TGTGCCAGCAGCTTCTCGGCGGGAGGAAACACCATATATTTT

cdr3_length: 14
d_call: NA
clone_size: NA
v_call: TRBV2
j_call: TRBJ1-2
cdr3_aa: CASNQGGRNYGYTF
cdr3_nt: TGTGCCAGCAATCAAGGAGGGAGGAACTATGGCTACACCTTC

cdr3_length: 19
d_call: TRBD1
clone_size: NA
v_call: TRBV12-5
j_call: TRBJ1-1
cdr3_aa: CASGDDRGTRFRLVTEAFF
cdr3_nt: TGTGCTAGTGGCGACGACAGGGGGACTCGGTTCCGGTTGGTCACTGAAGCTTTCTTT

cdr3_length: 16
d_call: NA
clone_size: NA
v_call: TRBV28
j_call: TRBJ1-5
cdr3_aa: CASSLGATYSNQPQHF
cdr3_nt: TGTGCCAGCAGTTTAGGGGCGACCTATAGCAATCAGCCCCAGCATTTT

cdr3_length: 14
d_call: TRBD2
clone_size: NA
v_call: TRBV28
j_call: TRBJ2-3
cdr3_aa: CASRGSGGADTQYF
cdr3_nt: TGTGCCAGCAGGGGTAGCGGGGGGGCAGATACGCAGTATTTT

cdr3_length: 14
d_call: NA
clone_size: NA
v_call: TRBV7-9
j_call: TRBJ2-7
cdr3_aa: CASSSTSVSYEQYF
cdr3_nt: TGTGCCAGCAGCTCCACCTCGGTAAGTTACGAGCAGTACTTC

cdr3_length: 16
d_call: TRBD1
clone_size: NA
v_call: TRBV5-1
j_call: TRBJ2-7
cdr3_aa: CASSTGQVPSTYEQYF
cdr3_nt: TGCGCCAGCAGCACAGGACAGGTCCCATCTACCTACGAGCAGTACTTC

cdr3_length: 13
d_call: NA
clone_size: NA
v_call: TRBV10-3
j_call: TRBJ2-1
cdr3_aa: CAISVTSENEQFF
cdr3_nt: TGTGCCATCAGTGTGACGAGCGAAAATGAGCAGTTCTTC

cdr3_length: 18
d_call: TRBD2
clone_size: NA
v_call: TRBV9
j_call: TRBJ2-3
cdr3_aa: CASSVGNSGRGGTDTQYF
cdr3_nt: TGTGCCAGCAGCGTAGGTAATAGCGGGAGGGGAGGCACAGATACGCAGTATTTT

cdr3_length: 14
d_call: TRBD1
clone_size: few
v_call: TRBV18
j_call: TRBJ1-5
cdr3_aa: CASSPRDSYEPQHF
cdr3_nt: TGTGCCAGCTCACCAAGGGACAGCTACGAGCCCCAGCATTTT

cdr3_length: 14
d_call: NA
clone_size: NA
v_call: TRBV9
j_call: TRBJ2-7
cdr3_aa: CASSVGASSYEQYF
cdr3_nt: TGTGCCAGCAGCGTAGGCGCTAGCTCCTACGAGCAGTACTTC

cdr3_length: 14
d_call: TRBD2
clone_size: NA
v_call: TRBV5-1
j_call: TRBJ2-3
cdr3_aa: CASSAGGNTDTQYF
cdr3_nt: TGCGCCAGCAGCGCGGGGGGGAACACAGATACGCAGTATTTT

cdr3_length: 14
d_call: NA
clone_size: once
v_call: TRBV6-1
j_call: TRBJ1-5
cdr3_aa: CASSEQNSNQPQHF
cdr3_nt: TGTGCCAGCAGTGAACAGAATAGCAATCAGCCCCAGCATTTT

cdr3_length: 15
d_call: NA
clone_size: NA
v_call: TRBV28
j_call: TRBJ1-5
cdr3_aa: CASSRGQYSNQPQHF
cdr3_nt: TGTGCCAGCAGCAGAGGGCAGTATAGCAATCAGCCCCAGCATTTT

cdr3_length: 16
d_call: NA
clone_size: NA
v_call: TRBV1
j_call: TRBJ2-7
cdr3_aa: CTSSQETSPQIYEQYF
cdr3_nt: TGCACCAGCAGCCAAGAGACTAGCCCCCAAATCTACGAGCAGTACTTC

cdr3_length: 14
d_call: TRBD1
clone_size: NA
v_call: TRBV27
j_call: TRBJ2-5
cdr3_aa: CASRGGQGVETQYF
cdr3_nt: TGTGCCAGCAGGGGGGGACAGGGGGTGGAGACCCAGTACTTC

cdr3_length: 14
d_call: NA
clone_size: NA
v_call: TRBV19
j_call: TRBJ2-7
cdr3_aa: CASSIAPGLYEQYF
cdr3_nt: TGTGCCAGTAGTATAGCTCCCGGACTATACGAGCAGTACTTC

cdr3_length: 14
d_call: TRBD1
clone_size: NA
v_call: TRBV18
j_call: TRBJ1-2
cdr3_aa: CASSGDRTLYGYTF
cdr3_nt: TGTGCCAGCTCAGGGGACAGGACTCTCTATGGCTACACCTTC

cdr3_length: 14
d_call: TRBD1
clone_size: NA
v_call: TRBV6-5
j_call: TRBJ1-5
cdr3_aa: CASRWTGGDQPQHF
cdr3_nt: TGTGCCAGCAGGTGGACAGGGGGTGATCAGCCCCAGCATTTT

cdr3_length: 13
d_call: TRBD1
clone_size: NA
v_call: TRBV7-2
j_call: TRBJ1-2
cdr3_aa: CASNLGTAYGYTF
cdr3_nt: TGTGCCAGCAACTTGGGGACAGCATATGGCTACACCTTC